This entry lists 2 T cell receptor beta chains sequenced from one sample in a study of CD4 T cells in relation to SARS-CoV-2 and coronaviruses. The unexposed donors gave CD4+ T cells in about 2011-2018, prior to COVID-19. Libraries were prepared by immunoSEQ multiplex PCR; TCRdb keeps only in-frame clonotypes and omits some of them. This sample yields 60,000 to 85,000 clones, of which roughly 93% are seen a single time; 0.2% to 0.25% belongs to the top ten. Sequencing was carried out using naive CD4+ T cells from PBMCs. Stated subset: naive CD4+ T cells isolated by negative enrichment. The receptors originated from a human donor in good health.

This chain connects TRBV29-1 to TRBJ2-5; 7 nucleotides agree with TRBD1. The V and J ends lost 1 base and 2 bases, in that order; junction bases with no gene match: 4. The CDR3 has 14 amino acids. Per the germline V gene, CDR1 is SQVTM and CDR2 is ANQGSEA. As DNA, the CDR3 is TGCAGCGTTGAAGCATACAGGGGACAAGAGACCCAGTACTTC. Encoded protein: CSVEAYRGQETQYF. The complete variable domain, with remaining parts taken from reference TRBV29-1 and TRBJ2-5, reads SAVISQKPSRDICQRGTSLTIQCQVDSQVTMMFWYRQQPGQSLTLIATANQGSEATYESGFVIDKFPISRPNLTFSTLTVSNMSPEDSSIYLCSVEAYRGQETQYFGPGTRLLVL.

The rearrangement uses TRBV10-3 and TRBJ2-2; either TRBD1 or TRBD2 may supply D (5 bases each). V was cut by 11 bases and J by 0 bases, with 16 bases left in between. In germline, CDR1 is ENHRY, CDR2 SYGVKD. This CDR3 is built from 15 residues. The CDR3 sequence is CASMGVSANTGELFF. The CDR3, as DNA: TGTGCCTCCATGGGGGTATCAGCGAACACCGGGGAGCTGTTTTTT.